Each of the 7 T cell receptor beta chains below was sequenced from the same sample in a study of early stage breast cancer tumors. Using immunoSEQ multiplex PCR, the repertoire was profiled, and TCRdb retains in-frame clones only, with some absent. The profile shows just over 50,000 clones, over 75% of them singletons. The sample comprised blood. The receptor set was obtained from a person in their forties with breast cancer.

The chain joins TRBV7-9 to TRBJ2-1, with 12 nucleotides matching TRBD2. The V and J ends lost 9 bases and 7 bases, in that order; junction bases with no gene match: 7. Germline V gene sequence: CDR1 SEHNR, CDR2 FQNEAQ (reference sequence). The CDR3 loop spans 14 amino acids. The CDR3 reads CASLTSGSSNEQFF. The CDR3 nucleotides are TGTGCCAGTTTGACTAGCGGGAGTTCAAATGAGCAGTTCTTC. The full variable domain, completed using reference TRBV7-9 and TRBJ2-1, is DTGVSQNPRHKITKRGQNVTFRCDPISEHNRLYWYRQTLGQGPEFLTYFQNEAQLEKSRLLSDRFSAERPKGSFSTLEIQRTEQGDSAMYLCASLTSGSSNEQFFGPGTRLTVL.

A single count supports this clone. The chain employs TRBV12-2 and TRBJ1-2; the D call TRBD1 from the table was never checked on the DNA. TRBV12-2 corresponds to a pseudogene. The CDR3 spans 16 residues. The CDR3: CASRLFRPKGNYGYTF. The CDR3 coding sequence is TGTGCAAGTCGCTTGTTCCGCCCAAAGGGGAACTATGGCTACACCTTC.

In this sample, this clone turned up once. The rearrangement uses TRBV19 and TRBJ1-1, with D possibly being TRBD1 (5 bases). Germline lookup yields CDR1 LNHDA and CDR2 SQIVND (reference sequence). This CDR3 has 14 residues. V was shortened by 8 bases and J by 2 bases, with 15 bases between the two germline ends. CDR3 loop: CASFEGRTNTEAFF. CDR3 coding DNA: TGTGCCAGTTTCGAGGGGCGTACTAACACTGAAGCTTTCTTT.

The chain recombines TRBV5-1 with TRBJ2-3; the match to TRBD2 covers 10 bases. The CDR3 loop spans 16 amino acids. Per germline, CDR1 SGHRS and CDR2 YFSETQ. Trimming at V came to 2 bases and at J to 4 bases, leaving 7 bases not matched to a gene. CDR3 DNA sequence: TGCGCCAGCAGCTTCTTTCCAGCGGGAGGGTCAGATACGCAGTATTTT. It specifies CASSFFPAGGSDTQYF.

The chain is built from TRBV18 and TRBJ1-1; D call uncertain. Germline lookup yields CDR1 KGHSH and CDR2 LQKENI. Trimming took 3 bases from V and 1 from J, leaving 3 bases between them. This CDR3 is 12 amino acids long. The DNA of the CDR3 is TGTGCCAGCTCACCGACGAACACTGAAGCTTTCTTT. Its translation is CASSPTNTEAFF.

The DNA of the CDR3 is TGTGCCAGCGCGGGGGCAGGAAACTCCTACGAGCAGTACTTC. Encoded protein: CASAGAGNSYEQYF. This chain links TRBV7-2 with TRBJ2-7; D may be TRBD2 (7 bases). CDR1 is SGHTA and CDR2 is FQGNSA in the germline V gene. V lost 8 bases to trimming and J lost 0 bases, with 14 bases between them. The CDR3 loop spans 14 amino acids.

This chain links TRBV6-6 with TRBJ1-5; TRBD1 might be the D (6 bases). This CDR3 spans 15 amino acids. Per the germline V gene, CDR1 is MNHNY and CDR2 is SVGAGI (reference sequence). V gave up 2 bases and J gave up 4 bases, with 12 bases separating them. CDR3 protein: CASSYRDNSNQPQHF. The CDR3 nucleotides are TGTGCCAGCAGTTACCGGGACAACTCTAATCAGCCCCAGCATTTT.